This TCR beta chain came from a study of shared clonotypes between healthy human individuals. Overall study results and limits: The sampled material consisted only of blood, and tissue repertoires are likely to differ.

CDR1 and CDR2 from the germline V gene are SGHDT and YYEEEE. There are 16 residues in the CDR3. With 4 bases clipped from V and 0 bases from J, the junction kept 4 bases outside the gene matches. This clone was seen just once. Its antigen is unknown. An assay was performed, and its level was deep. Only in-frame clones appear in the TCRdb table, and some are missing; sequencing was by immunoSEQ multiplex PCR. Here the sample spans about 990,000 clones, roughly 74% being singletons. The chain links TRBV5-6 to TRBJ2-6, with 7 bases fitting TRBD2. The sequencing sample was made of memory CD4+ T cells from PBMCs. The subset here: CD45RA-negative fraction. This clonotype was obtained from a young man in good health. Some clones in this sample may be carry-over from other donors' samples. The CDR3 region has the DNA TGTGCCAGCAGCCGATCGGGGGGCTCTGGGGCCAACGTCCTGACTTTC. Amino acid sequence: CASSRSGGSGANVLTF. Drawing the rest from reference TRBV5-6 and TRBJ2-6, the complete variable domain is DAGVTQSPTHLIKTRGQQVTLRCSPKSGHDTVSWYQQALGQGPQFIFQYYEEEERQRGNFPDRFSGHQFPNYSSELNVNALLLGDSALYLCASSRSGGSGANVLTFGAGSRLTVL.